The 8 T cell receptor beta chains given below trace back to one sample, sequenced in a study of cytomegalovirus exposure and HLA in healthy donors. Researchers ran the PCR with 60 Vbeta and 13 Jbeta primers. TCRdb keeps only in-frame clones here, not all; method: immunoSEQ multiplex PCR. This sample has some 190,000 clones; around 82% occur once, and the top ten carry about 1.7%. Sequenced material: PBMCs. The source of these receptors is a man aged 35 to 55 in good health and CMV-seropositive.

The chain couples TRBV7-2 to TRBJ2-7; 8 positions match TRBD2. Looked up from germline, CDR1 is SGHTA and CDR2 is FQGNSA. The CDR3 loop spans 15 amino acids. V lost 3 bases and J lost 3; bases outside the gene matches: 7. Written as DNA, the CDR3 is TGTGCCAGCAGCTTTGATAGAGCGGGAGTCTACGAGCAGTACTTC. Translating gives CASSFDRAGVYEQYF.

DNA for the CDR3: TGTGCCAGCAGTGAAGCGCCCCTAGCGGGAGTGAACATTCAGTACTTC. Translating it yields CASSEAPLAGVNIQYF. The chain uses TRBV2 and TRBJ2-4; 10 bases are shared with TRBD2. The J segment lost 7 bases and the V segment lost 0 bases, leaving 6 bases of the junction unmatched. CDR3 length: 16 amino acids. Germline lookup yields CDR1 SNHLY and CDR2 FYNNEI.

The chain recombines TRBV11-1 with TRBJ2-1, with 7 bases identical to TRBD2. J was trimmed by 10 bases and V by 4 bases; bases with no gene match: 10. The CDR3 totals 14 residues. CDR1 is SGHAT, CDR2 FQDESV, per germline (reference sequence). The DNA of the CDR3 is TGTGCCAGCAGCTATGGGGGAGGGTTTAAGGAGCAGTTCTTC. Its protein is CASSYGGGFKEQFF.

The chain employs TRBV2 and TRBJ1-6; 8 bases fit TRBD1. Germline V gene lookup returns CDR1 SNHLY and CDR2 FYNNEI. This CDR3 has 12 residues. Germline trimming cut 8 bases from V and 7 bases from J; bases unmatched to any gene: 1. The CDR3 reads CASRQGNSPLHF. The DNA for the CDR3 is TGTGCCAGCCGACAGGGGAATTCACCCCTCCACTTT.

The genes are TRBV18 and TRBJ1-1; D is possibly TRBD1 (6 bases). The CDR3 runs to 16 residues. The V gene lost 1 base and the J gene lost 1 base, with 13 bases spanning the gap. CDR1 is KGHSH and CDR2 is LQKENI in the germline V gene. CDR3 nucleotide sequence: TGTGCCAGCTCACCACGACGGACAGAGGGGAACACTGAAGCTTTCTTT. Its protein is CASSPRRTEGNTEAFF. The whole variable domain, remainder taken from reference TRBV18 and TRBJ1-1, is NAGVMQNPRHLVRRRGQEARLRCSPMKGHSHVYWYRQLPEEGLKFMVYLQKENIIDESGMPKERFSAEFPKEGPSILRIQQVVRGDSAAYFCASSPRRTEGNTEAFFGQGTRLTVV.

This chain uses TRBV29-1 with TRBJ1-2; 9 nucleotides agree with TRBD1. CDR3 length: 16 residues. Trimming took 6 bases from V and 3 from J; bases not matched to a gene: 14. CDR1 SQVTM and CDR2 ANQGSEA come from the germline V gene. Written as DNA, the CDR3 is TGCAGCGTCCCGTCGATGGGACAGGGAGTCGACTATGGCTACACCTTC. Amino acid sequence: CSVPSMGQGVDYGYTF. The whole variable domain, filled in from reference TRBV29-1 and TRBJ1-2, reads SAVISQKPSRDICQRGTSLTIQCQVDSQVTMMFWYRQQPGQSLTLIATANQGSEATYESGFVIDKFPISRPNLTFSTLTVSNMSPEDSSIYLCSVPSMGQGVDYGYTFGSGTRLTVV.

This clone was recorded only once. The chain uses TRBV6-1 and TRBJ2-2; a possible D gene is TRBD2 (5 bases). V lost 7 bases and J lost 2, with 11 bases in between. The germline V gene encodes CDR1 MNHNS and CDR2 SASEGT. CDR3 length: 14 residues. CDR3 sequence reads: CASNQRINTGELFF. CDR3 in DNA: TGTGCCAGCAATCAGCGGATAAACACCGGGGAGCTGTTTTTT.

The CDR3 DNA reads as TGTGCCAGCAGGGTCTCAGCGGGCTCCTACAATGAGCAGTTCTTC. Its translation: CASRVSAGSYNEQFF. The chain uses TRBV6-1 and TRBJ2-1; tentatively, D is TRBD2 (6 bases). This CDR3 spans 15 amino acids. Trimming shortened V by 6 bases and J by 0 bases, and 12 bases separated the two germline ends. Per the germline V gene, CDR1 is MNHNS and CDR2 is SASEGT.